Shown below are 22 T cell receptor beta chains from a single sample sequenced in a study of beta chain features in type 1 diabetes. The isolated RNA, all of it, was reverse transcribed, so expressed TCRB transcripts were what got sequenced. Measured with immunoSEQ multiplex PCR; TCRdb has only the in-frame clones, and not every one. The sample shows 200,000 to 300,000 clones, over 12% of them seen only once. The sequencing input was naive CD4+ T cells from blood. All receptors derive from a middle-aged woman in good health.

Remarks on this clone: It may be a read error: a sequence one base away is much more abundant. CDR3 in DNA: TGTGCCAGCAGCTTGGCCAGGAACACTGAAGCTTTCTTT. It codes for CASSLARNTEAFF. This chain connects TRBV5-4 to TRBJ1-1; D not certain. This CDR3 contains 13 residues. Germline V CDR1 and CDR2: SGHNT, YYREEE (reference sequence). The germline V and J ends were trimmed by 0 bases and 1 base, with 4 bases remaining between them. Combining the CDR3 with reference TRBV5-4 and TRBJ1-1 gives the whole variable domain ETGVTQSPTHLIKTRGQQVTLRCSSQSGHNTVSWYQQALGQGPQFIFQYYREEENGRGNFPPRFSGLQFPNYSSELNVNALELDDSALYLCASSLARNTEAFFGQGTRLTVV.

V and J are TRBV7-2 and TRBJ1-1; D unresolved. The germline V gene encodes CDR1 SGHTA and CDR2 FQGNSA. Deletions cut 4 bases from V and 1 base from J, with 19 bases between. The CDR3 spans 17 residues. The DNA for the CDR3 is TGTGCCAGCAGCTCCCTCGGCGCTGTGGGCAGGAACACTGAAGCTTTCTTT. It encodes CASSSLGAVGRNTEAFF.

This rearrangement joins TRBV5-1 to TRBJ2-2, with 11 bases identical to TRBD1. V lost 1 base and J lost 2; bases outside the gene matches: 1. The CDR3 runs to 16 residues. Germline CDR1 and CDR2: SGHRS and YFSETQ. The CDR3 region is CASSLRTGGNTGELFF. The CDR3 nucleotides are TGCGCCAGCAGCTTGAGGACAGGGGGCAACACCGGGGAGCTGTTTTTT.

The chain has TRBV11-2 and TRBJ1-6; D may be TRBD1 (5 bases). Trimming took 4 bases from V and 11 from J, leaving 15 bases between them. The CDR3 has 14 amino acids. The germline CDR1 and CDR2 sequences are SGHAT and FQNNGV. For the CDR3, the DNA is TGTGCCAGCAGCTCCGACAGCGGGTGGGCACCCCTCCACTTT. Amino acid sequence: CASSSDSGWAPLHF.

This chain links TRBV6-1 with TRBJ2-1; TRBD1 matches 11 bases. V was pared by 11 bases and J by 7 bases, with 10 bases of the junction left unmatched. CDR1 and CDR2 from the germline V gene are MNHNS and SASEGT. This CDR3 comprises 14 residues. CDR3 region: CAAVGTGGSNEQFF. DNA for the CDR3: TGTGCCGCAGTGGGGACAGGGGGAAGTAATGAGCAGTTCTTC.

The chain carries TRBV7-6 and TRBJ2-3; TRBD2 matches at 14 bases. Per the germline V gene, CDR1 is SGHVS and CDR2 is FNYEAQ. The J segment lost 11 bases and the V segment lost 6 bases, leaving 13 bases of the junction unmatched. This CDR3 region has 16 residues. CDR3 protein: CASSSLTSGGAGEQYF. The CDR3 DNA is TGTGCCAGCAGTTCCTTGACTAGCGGGGGGGCTGGAGAGCAGTATTTT.

Here the CDR3 DNA reads TGTGCCAGCAGCCTCAGGGCTAGCGGGGAGCTGTTTTTT. Its protein product is CASSLRASGELFF. The J gene is TRBJ2-2, the V gene TRBV6-4; D is possibly TRBD1 (5 bases). V shed 6 bases and J shed 7 bases, with 12 bases lying between them. This CDR3 spans 13 amino acids. Per the germline V gene, CDR1 is MRHNA and CDR2 is SNTAGT.

V usage is TRBV18 and J usage is TRBJ1-1; D unclear. There are 13 residues in the CDR3. Trimming stripped 4 bases from V and 0 bases from J, with 6 bases between. Germline lookup yields CDR1 KGHSH and CDR2 LQKENI. The CDR3 DNA is TGTGCCAGCTCACAACAAGTGAACACTGAAGCTTTCTTT. Translated: CASSQQVNTEAFF.

This chain connects TRBV9 to TRBJ1-1; 9 nucleotides align to TRBD1. CDR3 size: 16 residues. Trimming removed 0 bases from V and 0 bases from J; junction bases left unmatched: 3. Germline V gives CDR1 SGDLS, CDR2 YYNGEE. CDR3 amino acids: CASSVGTGVMNTEAFF. The CDR3 DNA is TGTGCCAGCAGCGTAGGGACAGGGGTAATGAACACTGAAGCTTTCTTT.

The chain combines TRBV18 with TRBJ2-3; 15 positions match TRBD2. Germline lookup yields CDR1 KGHSH and CDR2 LQKENI. Losses at the gene ends were 0 bases for V and 6 bases for J; bases not matched to a gene: 4. The CDR3 consists of 17 residues. CDR3 sequence (DNA): TGTGCCAGCTCACCACCGGGACTAGCGGGGGGCGGCGATACGCAGTATTTT. It translates to CASSPPGLAGGGDTQYF.

The V call is TRBV5-4, the J call TRBJ2-7; 9 bases are a match to TRBD1. The CDR3 has 14 amino acids. The trim removed 0 bases at V and 7 bases at J, leaving 5 bases unmatched. CDR1 and CDR2 (germline): SGHNT, YYREEE (reference sequence). The CDR3 region is CASSLGGTGNEQYF. The CDR3 DNA follows: TGTGCCAGCAGCTTGGGCGGGACAGGGAATGAGCAGTACTTC.

The chain couples TRBV9 to TRBJ1-6; D is ambiguous. Trimming removed 4 bases at V and 8 bases at J, with 19 bases between. The CDR3 is made up of 16 amino acids. The V gene's germline CDR1 is SGDLS and CDR2 YYNGEE. The CDR3 DNA reads as TGTGCCAGCAGCTCAAGCGGGAGGCCGTCGGATTCACCCCTCCACTTT. Translating it yields CASSSSGRPSDSPLHF.

This clone was seen once. J is TRBJ1-2 and V is TRBV10-3; TRBD1 matches at 11 bases. Trimming took 6 bases from V and 2 from J; bases not matched to a gene: 2. The CDR3 is 14 residues long. CDR1 is ENHRY and CDR2 is SYGVKD in the germline V gene. The CDR3 DNA sequence: TGTGCCATCAGGGGACAGGGGGTGAACTATGGCTACACCTTC. Translated: CAIRGQGVNYGYTF.

The V and J genes are TRBV5-4 and TRBJ2-3; D ambiguous. V was pared by 0 bases and J by 2 bases, with 10 bases between. The CDR3 runs 15 residues. In germline, CDR1 is SGHNT, CDR2 YYREEE (reference sequence). CDR3 protein: CASSLVAVHTDTQYF. CDR3 sequence (DNA): TGTGCCAGCAGCTTGGTGGCAGTACACACAGATACGCAGTATTTT.

This clone was observed at least ten times. This chain joins TRBV13 and TRBJ1-2; 9 bases align to TRBD1. Germline V gene data show CDR1 as PRHDT and CDR2 as FYEKMQ (reference sequence). The CDR3 has 15 residues. With V trimmed by 3 bases and J by 2 bases, 4 bases remained unmatched. Here the CDR3 DNA reads TGTGCCAGCAGCTTTAGCGGGACAGGGAACTATGGCTACACCTTC. This sequence encodes CASSFSGTGNYGYTF.

Concerning this clone: The sample contains more than one DNA sequence encoding this CDR3. This chain links TRBV5-1 with TRBJ2-3; 7 nucleotides align to TRBD1. The V gene's germline CDR1 is SGHRS and CDR2 YFSETQ. The CDR3 runs to 14 residues. J was trimmed by 0 bases and V by 4 bases; bases with no gene match: 2. Written as DNA, the CDR3 is TGCGCCAGCAGCCGGGACAGAAGCACAGATACGCAGTATTTT. This sequence encodes CASSRDRSTDTQYF. The full variable domain, completed using reference TRBV5-1 and TRBJ2-3, is KAGVTQTPRYLIKTRGQQVTLSCSPISGHRSVSWYQQTPGQGLQFLFEYFSETQRNKGNFPGRFSGRQFSNSRSEMNVSTLELGDSALYLCASSRDRSTDTQYFGPGTRLTVL.

The gene calls are TRBV9 and TRBJ2-5; TRBD2 agrees at 12 bases. Germline V CDR1 and CDR2: SGDLS, YYNGEE. V dropped 2 bases and J dropped 2; count of bases not matched to a gene: 4. The CDR3 is made up of 16 amino acids. The CDR3 sequence is CASSVLAGGLQETQYF. The DNA for the CDR3 is TGTGCCAGCAGCGTTCTAGCGGGGGGGCTTCAAGAGACCCAGTACTTC.

This clone was counted a few times. The gene calls are TRBV7-2 and TRBJ2-7, with 13 bases identical to TRBD2. The germline gives CDR1 SGHTA, CDR2 FQGNSA. J lost 2 bases, V lost 1 base, and 8 bases had no gene match. The CDR3 is 18 residues long. The CDR3 is CASSLGGTGTSGAYEQYF. For the CDR3, the DNA is TGTGCCAGCAGCTTAGGTGGTACCGGGACTAGCGGGGCCTACGAGCAGTACTTC.

The rearrangement joins TRBV7-8 to TRBJ2-7, with TRBD1 matching over 12 bases. Germline V CDR1 and CDR2: SGHVS, FQNEAQ. This CDR3 region has 18 residues. Losses at the gene ends were 3 bases for V and 0 bases for J; bases not matched to a gene: 9. CDR3 bases: TGTGCCAGCAGCTTTCCGGGACAGGGGGCTTCCTTCTCCTACGAGCAGTACTTC. Encoded protein: CASSFPGQGASFSYEQYF.

The chain is built from TRBV7-8 and TRBJ2-5, with a weak D call TRBD2 (6 bases). There are 15 residues in the CDR3. Trimming removed 5 bases at V and 2 bases at J, with 15 bases between. The germline gives CDR1 SGHVS, CDR2 FQNEAQ. The CDR3 DNA follows: TGTGCCAGCAGCCCGCTTCCGGGGGTACAAGAGACCCAGTACTTC. This codes for CASSPLPGVQETQYF.

This clone has just a few counts. In nucleotides, the CDR3 is TGTGCCAGCTCACCACTCTCAAATAGCGGGGGGACCAACAATGAGCAGTTCTTC. Its protein product is CASSPLSNSGGTNNEQFF. The chain employs TRBV18 and TRBJ2-1, with 10 bases matching TRBD2. The ends lost 1 base at V and 5 bases at J; junction bases unmatched: 11. The CDR3 covers 18 residues. CDR1 is KGHSH, CDR2 LQKENI, per germline.

A few counts support this clone. The rearrangement joins TRBV6-5 to TRBJ1-4; maybe TRBD1 (5 bases). The germline CDR1 and CDR2 sequences are MNHEY and SVGAGI. V was shortened by 5 bases and J by 10 bases, with 14 bases between the two germline ends. The CDR3 length is 13 residues. CDR3 in amino acids: CASSTQAGGKLFF. Here the CDR3 DNA reads TGTGCCAGCAGTACACAGGCGGGAGGAAAACTGTTTTTT.